This TCR beta chain is drawn from a study of post-analysis software for immune sequencing data (dated by TCRdb to between 2015 and 2016). Context from the whole study: Disease courses on record covered relapsing-remitting, secondary progressive and progressive-relapsing multiple sclerosis, though some patients had no subtype annotation. A subset of samples was prepared in parallel using single-end sample barcoding, then pooled and co-amplified after Illumina adapter ligation. The multiple sclerosis patient repertoires were compared with about a dozen previously published healthy control repertoires from donors aged roughly 6 to 25 years. The paper's findings and limits, for the study overall: Roughly 5 TRBV segments, including TRBV5-6, TRBV5-1 and TRBV20-1, were significantly more frequent in patients than controls. Normalized Chao1 diversity was significantly lower in multiple sclerosis patients than controls, suggesting substantial peripheral T-cell clonal expansion. Direct clustering with F measure showed strong co-clustering of samples prepared in the same batch, prompting a batch-effect correction. The control group was slightly older than the multiple sclerosis patient group.

To demonstrate the VDJtools post-analysis software, the study profiled TCR beta repertoires from the peripheral blood of about a dozen young patients with multiple sclerosis. The multiple sclerosis patients were children and adolescents between roughly 6 and 16 years of age. Libraries were constructed by PCR. The run used an Illumina HiSeq 2500. To reduce PCR and sequencing biases, unique molecular identifiers were incorporated into the TCR beta cDNA libraries. About 500,000 cDNA molecules were obtained per 1 to 10 million input T cells, so each molecule approximated one T cell. Patient libraries were prepared and sequenced with the same protocol used for the earlier healthy control dataset. Within a given batch, samples were prepared together, multiplexed and sequenced on the same HiSeq lane. As for the authors' bioinformatics: Raw barcoded reads were processed with MIGEC, discarding single-read molecular identifier groups before consensus assembly and CDR3 extraction. VDJtools was used for post-analysis of the clonotype tables, and diversity was normalized by down-sampling every dataset to the size of the smallest sample. Repertoire overlap clustering matched CDR3 amino acid but not nucleotide sequences to correct batch-related cross-sample contamination. TCRdb reran the public reads through fastp at Q25 and MiXCR, keeping productive beta chains. Identical CDR3 protein sequences are pooled into one entry, listed with their most common genes and DNA. The V and J calls shown here were made by TCRdb, not taken from the authors' results. The sample has 400,000 to 500,000 distinct CDR3 sequences on record, approximately 42% of them singletons. Roughly 8.2% of the sample is in the top ten clones.

A distance of 5 bases separates the germline ends of V and J, which lose 0 bases and 2 bases respectively. CDR3 length: 13 amino acids, cysteine to phenylalanine. Only the CDR3 portion is preserved as DNA: 39 bases, with reading frame beginning at the first base. The germline V gene supplies CDR1 SGHVS and CDR2 FNYEAQ. Notes on this clonotype: What this receptor recognizes is not known. It has no much larger one-base neighbor in the sample; base qualities were not kept.

Sequencing used blood. This chain is built from TRBV7-6 and TRBJ2-7; the D gene identity is not certain. The origin of this receptor is a girl aged 2 to 9 with multiple sclerosis. The nucleotides read TGTGCCAGCAGCTTAGCGCTGCCCTACGAGCAGTACTTC. This yields the protein CASSLALPYEQYF.